This TCR beta chain was recovered during a study of cytomegalovirus exposure and HLA in healthy donors. The PCR made use of 60 Vbeta and 13 Jbeta primers. Only in-frame clones appear in the TCRdb table, and some are missing; sequencing was by immunoSEQ multiplex PCR. Counted here are 150,000 to 200,000 clones, roughly 80% occurring once; the ten biggest clones make up 1.5% to 2%. Germline CDR1 SEHNR, CDR2 FQNEAQ (reference sequence). With V trimmed by 6 bases and J by 5 bases, 10 bases remained unmatched. This CDR3 spans 16 amino acids. Sequences were obtained from PBMCs. The rearrangement joins TRBV7-9 to TRBJ2-2; 9 positions agree with TRBD2. The receptor was isolated from a young woman in good health and CMV-seronegative. CDR3 in amino acids: CASRVLAGGATGELFF. Written as DNA, the CDR3 is TGTGCCAGCAGGGTTCTTGCGGGAGGGGCAACCGGGGAGCTGTTTTTT. Full variable domain (remainder filled in from reference TRBV7-9 and TRBJ2-2): DTGVSQNPRHKITKRGQNVTFRCDPISEHNRLYWYRQTLGQGPEFLTYFQNEAQLEKSRLLSDRFSAERPKGSFSTLEIQRTEQGDSAMYLCASRVLAGGATGELFFGEGSRLTVL.